This TCR beta chain was profiled in a study of CD8+CD57+ T cells in acquired aplastic anemia. Study background: Roughly 3 ug was the average amount of DNA from sorted CD4+ and CD8+ cells. Study observations and caveats: CD8+ Simpson's diversity did not differ significantly between patients and controls. Researchers report that twenty-nine CD8+ CDR3 sequences appeared in both patients and controls.

Looked up from germline, CDR1 is ENHRY and CDR2 is SYGVKD. This CDR3 is 13 amino acids long. V lost 10 bases to trimming and J lost 3 bases, with 14 bases between them. Genomic DNA provided the template from which TCR beta VDJ and CDR3 profiles were obtained. One entry per CDR3 protein results from TCRdb running MiXCR on the reads. The sample has 150,000 to 200,000 distinct CDR3 sequences; under 70% are singletons. This clonotype came up a few times. Its antigen is undetermined. The clonotype originates from a human donor with severe aplastic anemia or a healthy control (not recorded which). Sequenced input: sorted CD4+, CD8+, or CD8+CD57+ T cells (not recorded which) from PBMCs. The rearrangement uses TRBV10-3 and TRBJ2-3, with D maybe TRBD1 (6 bases). CDR3 sequence (DNA): TGTGCCAAGAGGGGGTTGGGGACAGATACGCAGTATTTT. Its translation: CAKRGLGTDTQYF.